This TCR beta chain appears in the sequencing data of a study of CD8+ T cells in alopecia areata. Study-wide background: Oral tofacitinib (5 to 10 mg twice daily) was administered to treated patients. Dosing with tofacitinib proceeded for 6 to 18 months, followed by 6 months off drug.

cDNA prepared by RNA extraction and subsequent reverse transcription served as the template for sequencing. Assay: immunoSEQ multiplex PCR; the TCRdb copy retains only in-frame clones and omits some. The data show about 150,000 clones, over 70% seen once. Germline assignment: CDR1 PRHDT and CDR2 FYEKMQ (reference sequence). V was trimmed by 7 bases and J by 0 bases, leaving 15 bases between them. The CDR3 is 16 amino acids. Collected material from alopecia areata patients comprised lesional scalp punch biopsies and peripheral blood. The sequence derives from a human donor with alopecia areata. This chain uses TRBV13 with TRBJ2-2, with a tentative D call TRBD2 (7 bases). The specimen comprised CD8+ T cells sorted from blood, sampled at week 0. In DNA, the CDR3 is TGTGCCAGCACCCAAGGCGGGGGCCCGAACACCGGGGAGCTGTTTTTT. Amino acid sequence: CASTQGGGPNTGELFF.